Listed below are T cell receptor beta chains from one sample, sequenced in a study of a mutant IDH1 vaccine in newly diagnosed glioma. The table came from immunoSEQ multiplex PCR; TCRdb's copy has only in-frame clones and leaves some out. The table lists 25,000 to 30,000 clones, more than 70% of them singletons. Antigens for these TCRs are unknown. Sequencing used PBMCs, obtained from a glioma patient whose treatment included an IDH1 peptide vaccine. The source is a man in his late teens or twenties with glioma. The CDR3 runs from the conserved cysteine through the conserved F or W. The order of the fields is V gene, J gene, clone size, D gene, CDR3 DNA, CDR3 protein. A D gene is named only where the DNA matches it firmly. Not every row has a clone size; where given, it reads once, few, many or a size class.

TRBV5-1	TRBJ2-1	-	TRBD1	TGCGCCAGCACCGAAACAGGGGACAGGGTGGTGGATGAGCAGTTCTTC	CASTETGDRVVDEQFF
TRBV7-2	TRBJ2-7	-	TRBD1	TGTGCCAGCAGCCCCCTGGGACAGGGGTACGAGCAGTACTTC	CASSPLGQGYEQYF
TRBV4-2	TRBJ1-1	-	-	TGTGCCAGCAGCCTTGCCCTGAACACTGAAGCTTTCTTT	CASSLALNTEAFF
TRBV29-1	TRBJ2-5	-	-	TGCAGCGTTGGGCAGTTAGAGACCCAGTACTTC	CSVGQLETQYF
TRBV4-1	TRBJ2-7	-	TRBD1	TGCGCCAGCAGCCAAGCGAGACAGGGGAAAAACGAGCAGTACTTC	CASSQARQGKNEQYF
TRBV5-1	TRBJ2-7	-	-	TGCGCCAGCAGCTTGGGGGGCGGCCAATACGAGCAGTACTTC	CASSLGGGQYEQYF
TRBV6-1	TRBJ1-2	-	TRBD1	TGTGCCAGCAGTGGGCCCAGTCAGGGGGCTAACTATGGCTACACCTTC	CASSGPSQGANYGYTF
TRBV20-1	TRBJ2-7	-	-	TGCAGTGCTCAGGTGAACGAGCAGTACTTC	CSAQVNEQYF
TRBV27	TRBJ1-1	once	TRBD1	TGTGCCAGCAGTGAAGGGACAGTTAACACTGAAGCTTTCTTT	CASSEGTVNTEAFF
TRBV28	TRBJ1-1	-	-	TGTGCCAGCAGCCCATGGGGACCCAGTGAAGCTTTCTTT	CASSPWGPSEAFF
TRBV10-2	TRBJ2-5	once	-	TGCGCCAGCAGGACCTCCCAGACAGGGCGGGGGGAGACCCAGTACTTC	CASRTSQTGRGETQYF
TRBV15	TRBJ1-2	-	TRBD1	TGTGCCACCAGAAATCGGACAGGAGAGGAGAATGGCTACACCTTC	CATRNRTGEENGYTF
TRBV4-2	TRBJ2-1	once	-	TGTGCCAGCAGCCAAGAAACTCCAACTCCCCCCGGGAATGAGCAGTTCTTC	CASSQETPTPPGNEQFF
TRBV30	TRBJ2-5	-	-	TGTGCCTGGAGCCCTCCCGGGGGATACCAAGAGACCCAGTACTTC	CAWSPPGGYQETQYF
TRBV2	TRBJ2-5	once	-	TGTGCCAGCAGCCTCGGCGGGCAAGAGACCCAGTACTTC	CASSLGGQETQYF
TRBV7-2	TRBJ2-5	-	TRBD1	TGTGCCAGCAGCTCCCAGTCTGACAGGGGGCTAGAGACCCAGTACTTC	CASSSQSDRGLETQYF
TRBV6-5	TRBJ2-7	-	-	TGTGCCAGCAGTTACTCGGTTTCGAGCGAGCAGTACTTC	CASSYSVSSEQYF
TRBV14	TRBJ2-7	once	-	TGTGCCAGCTCGATTGCAGCCTCGGGCGAGCAGTACTTC	CASSIAASGEQYF
TRBV29-1	TRBJ1-1	-	TRBD1	TGCAGCGTTATCAGGGGGGGTTTCACTGAAGCTTTCTTT	CSVIRGGFTEAFF
TRBV29-1	TRBJ2-5	-	TRBD2	TGCAGCGTGGGGGGAGGGACGCAAGAGACCCAGTACTTC	CSVGGGTQETQYF
TRBV4-2	TRBJ1-2	few	-	TGTGCCAGCAGCCAAGTAGGACAAATCTATGGCTACACCTTC	CASSQVGQIYGYTF
TRBV30	TRBJ1-1	-	TRBD1	TGTGCCTGGAGTGTAACCGCCGCCAGGGGGTACACTGAAGCTTTCTTT	CAWSVTAARGYTEAFF
TRBV6-5	TRBJ1-2	once	-	TGTGCCAGCAGTTACTCGGCAGGGGAGGGCTACACCTTC	CASSYSAGEGYTF
TRBV10-1	TRBJ2-2	-	-	TGCGCCAGTAAGAGTAACACCGGGGAGCTGTTTTTT	CASKSNTGELFF
TRBV7-9	TRBJ2-5	-	-	TGTGCCAGCAGCTTAGTTACAGAGACCCAGTACTTC	CASSLVTETQYF
TRBV5-1	TRBJ1-1	-	TRBD1	TGCGCCAGCAGCCAAGGACAGGCTGGGGGGACTGAAGCTTTCTTT	CASSQGQAGGTEAFF
TRBV6-5	TRBJ2-7	-	TRBD1	TGTGCCAGCAGTATAACAGGGGAATCGGGAGAGCAGTACTTC	CASSITGESGEQYF
TRBV6-1	TRBJ2-7	once	TRBD2	TGTGCCAGCAACATAGCGGGAGAAGTATACGAGCAGTACTTC	CASNIAGEVYEQYF
TRBV28	TRBJ1-6	-	-	TGTGCCAGCAGTTTTCCGAATTCACCCCTCCACTTT	CASSFPNSPLHF
TRBV9	TRBJ1-2	-	TRBD1	TGTGCCAGCAGCGTAGAGGGGACAGGGGATTATGGCTACACCTTC	CASSVEGTGDYGYTF
TRBV2	TRBJ2-5	-	-	TGTGCCAGCACTTACAGGGAGAGGGAGACCCAGTACTTC	CASTYRERETQYF
TRBV7-9	TRBJ1-1	-	-	TGTGCCAGCAGCTTAAAGGACACTGAAGCTTTCTTT	CASSLKDTEAFF
TRBV30	TRBJ1-1	-	TRBD1	TGTGCCTACCTATTCCCCCCACAGGGGGCGTCCCACACTGAAGCTTTCTTT	CAYLFPPQGASHTEAFF
TRBV30	TRBJ1-2	-	-	TGTGCCTGGGGAGGGGGTTTGAGTGGCTACACCTTC	CAWGGGLSGYTF
TRBV7-2	TRBJ1-4	-	-	TGTGCCAGCAGAGGGTTGAATGAAAAACTGTTTTTT	CASRGLNEKLFF
TRBV5-1	TRBJ2-5	-	TRBD2	TGCGCCAGCAGCCCACTAGCGGGAGGCCCAGAGACCCAGTACTTC	CASSPLAGGPETQYF
TRBV6-5	TRBJ2-5	-	-	TGTGCCAGCAAAGGACAAGAGACCCAGTACTTC	CASKGQETQYF
TRBV30	TRBJ1-2	once	-	TGTGCCTGGAGTGCGACAGGAGCATCGGGCTACACCTTC	CAWSATGASGYTF
TRBV2	TRBJ1-1	-	TRBD1	TGTGCCAGCACCAGCACAGGGGCCGCTTTCTTT	CASTSTGAAFF
TRBV6-1	TRBJ2-3	-	TRBD2	TGTGCCAGCAGTCTACGGGCGGGAGGAGATACGCAGTATTTT	CASSLRAGGDTQYF
TRBV7-2	TRBJ2-7	-	TRBD2	TGTGCCAGCAGCGCAGACCCTAGCGGGAGAATGGGGGAGCAGTACTTC	CASSADPSGRMGEQYF
TRBV6-5	TRBJ2-5	-	-	TGTGCCAGCAGTTATGGCAGGGGATGGGAGACCCAGTACTTC	CASSYGRGWETQYF
TRBV30	TRBJ1-1	-	-	TGTGCCTGGAGTGGACGGGGAGACACTGAAGCTTTCTTT	CAWSGRGDTEAFF
TRBV4-1	TRBJ2-7	-	TRBD2	TGCGCCAGCAGCTCAGGACTAGCGGTTTCCTACGAGCAGTACTTC	CASSSGLAVSYEQYF
TRBV9	TRBJ1-5	once	-	TGTGCCAGCAGCCCCGGGGTGGGGGCGAGCAATCAGCCCCAGCATTTT	CASSPGVGASNQPQHF
TRBV29-1	TRBJ1-2	-	-	TGCAGCGTTGATGCGGTGGGGGGGTCCAACTATGGCTACACCTTC	CSVDAVGGSNYGYTF
TRBV6-6	TRBJ2-7	once	-	TGTGCCATCGCCAGCGGGTACTCTTACGAGCAGTACTTC	CAIASGYSYEQYF
TRBV6-6	TRBJ1-5	-	-	TGTGCCAGCAGTCGGGACGCCAAGGCGGGTCAGCCCCAGCATTTT	CASSRDAKAGQPQHF
TRBV9	TRBJ2-7	-	-	TGTGCCAGCAGCGTAGGGCAGGGGGGTGCCTACGAGCAGTACTTC	CASSVGQGGAYEQYF